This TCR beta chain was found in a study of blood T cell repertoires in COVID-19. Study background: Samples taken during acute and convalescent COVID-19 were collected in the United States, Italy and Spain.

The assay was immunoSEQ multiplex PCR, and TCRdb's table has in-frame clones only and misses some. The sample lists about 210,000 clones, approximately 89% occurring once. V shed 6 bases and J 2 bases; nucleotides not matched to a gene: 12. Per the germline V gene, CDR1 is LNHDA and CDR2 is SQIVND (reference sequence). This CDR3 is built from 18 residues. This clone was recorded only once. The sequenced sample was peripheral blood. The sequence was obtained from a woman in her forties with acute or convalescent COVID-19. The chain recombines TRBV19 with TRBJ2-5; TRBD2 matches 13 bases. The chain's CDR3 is CASSSSTSGGIVQETQYF. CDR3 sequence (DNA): TGTGCCAGTAGCTCTTCGACTAGCGGGGGGATTGTACAAGAGACCCAGTACTTC.